This T cell receptor (beta chain) was observed in a study of T cell responses to AZD1222 COVID-19 vaccine. Profiled with immunoSEQ multiplex PCR; TCRdb holds only in-frame clones, not every one. The sample contains 100,000 or so clones, 89% of which appear only once. Sequences were derived from peripheral blood, sampled 28 days after the second AZD1222 dose. The receptor was derived from an adult who received the AZD1222 COVID-19 vaccine.

In DNA, the CDR3 is TGCGCCAGCAGCCTAGCGGGAGCTTCCTACAATGAGCAGTTCTTC. Translating it yields CASSLAGASYNEQFF. The V gene is TRBV5-1, the J gene TRBJ2-1, with TRBD2 matching 10 bases. The germline V gene encodes CDR1 SGHRS and CDR2 YFSETQ. J lost 1 base, V lost 4 bases, and 2 bases had no gene match. This CDR3 has 15 residues.